The present TCR beta chain was sequenced within a study of spatial heterogeneity in lung cancer. Study-level background: Fewer alpha-chain than beta-chain sequences were consistently detected.

The presence of a unique molecular identifier marked each TCR cDNA molecule. One entry per CDR3 protein, called by TCRdb with MiXCR from the 5' RACE reads. Of roughly 6,900 distinct CDR3 sequences in the sample, less than 5.5% were seen once. This clonotype was observed many times. Specified time point: sample taken at primary tumor resection. Without sorting, whole RNA was sequenced from tumor, nontumor lung or frozen PBMC. Patients with untreated early-stage non-small cell lung cancer, numbering some 72, were the donors. The germline CDR1 and CDR2 sequences are SEHNR and FQNEAQ (reference sequence). The ends were cut back, 4 bases at V and 7 bases at J, with 7 bases in the middle. CDR3 length equals 12 residues.

The sample in question was normal lung tissue next to the tumor, obtained at surgery. The sequence derives from a female donor with early-stage non-small cell lung cancer. The chain couples TRBV7-9 to TRBJ2-2, with D hard to call. The CDR3 region is CASSSRLGELFF. CDR3 bases: TGTGCCAGCAGCTCGCGTCTCGGGGAGCTGTTTTTT. The variable domain in full, completed from reference TRBV7-9 and TRBJ2-2, reads DTGVSQNPRHKITKRGQNVTFRCDPISEHNRLYWYRQTLGQGPEFLTYFQNEAQLEKSRLLSDRFSAERPKGSFSTLEIQRTEQGDSAMYLCASSSRLGELFFGEGSRLTVL.